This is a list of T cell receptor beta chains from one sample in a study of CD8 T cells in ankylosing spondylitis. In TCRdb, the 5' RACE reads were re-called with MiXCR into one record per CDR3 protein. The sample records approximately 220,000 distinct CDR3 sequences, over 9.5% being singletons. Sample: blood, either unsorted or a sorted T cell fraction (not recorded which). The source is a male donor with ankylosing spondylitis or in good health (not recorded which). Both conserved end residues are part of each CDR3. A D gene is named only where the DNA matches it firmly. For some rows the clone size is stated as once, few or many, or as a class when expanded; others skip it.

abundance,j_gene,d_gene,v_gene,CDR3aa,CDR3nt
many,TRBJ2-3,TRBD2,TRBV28,CASSTPGLAGFTDTQYF,TGTGCCAGCAGTACCCCTGGACTAGCGGGGTTTACAGATACGCAGTATTTT
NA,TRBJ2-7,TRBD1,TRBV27,CASGSIQTGVGEQYF,TGTGCCAGCGGCTCCATCCAAACAGGGGTCGGCGAGCAGTACTTC
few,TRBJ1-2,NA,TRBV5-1,CASSLSLDRIANYGYTF,TGCGCCAGCAGCTTGTCCCTCGACAGAATAGCTAACTATGGCTACACCTTC
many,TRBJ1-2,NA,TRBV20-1,CSGTGTYGYTF,TGCAGTGGAACCGGGACCTATGGCTACACCTTC
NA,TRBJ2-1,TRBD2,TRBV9,CASSPRGLAGGVSNEQFF,TGTGCCAGCAGCCCCCGGGGTCTAGCGGGGGGAGTTTCAAATGAGCAGTTCTTC
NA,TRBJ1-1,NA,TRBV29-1,CSVEESYRTEAFF,TGCAGCGTTGAAGAAAGCTATCGGACTGAAGCTTTCTTT
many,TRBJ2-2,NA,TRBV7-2,CASSLAVTGELFF,TGCGCCAGCAGCTTGGCTGTCACCGGGGAGCTGTTTTTT
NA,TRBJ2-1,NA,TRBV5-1,CASSFGGDAYNEQFF,TGCGCCAGCAGCTTTGGCGGGGATGCCTACAATGAGCAGTTCTTC
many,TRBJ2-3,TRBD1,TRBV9,CASSPTGGRSDTQYF,TGTGCCAGCAGCCCTACAGGGGGTCGATCAGATACGCAGTATTTT
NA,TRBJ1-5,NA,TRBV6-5,CASSYGKNSNQPQHF,TGTGCCAGCAGTTACGGGAAGAATAGCAATCAGCCCCAGCATTTT
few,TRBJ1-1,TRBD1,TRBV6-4,CASRPTGTGPTINRRGLEAFF,TGTGCCAGCAGGCCAACCGGGACAGGCCCGACCATCAACCGAAGGGGCTTAGAAGCTTTCTTT
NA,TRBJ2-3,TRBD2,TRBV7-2,CASSFAGGVADTQYF,TGTGCCAGCAGCTTCGCCGGGGGGGTAGCAGATACGCAGTATTTT
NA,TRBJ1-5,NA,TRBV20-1,CCARATLEFYSNQPQHF,TGCTGTGCTAGAGCGACCCTGGAGTTTTATAGCAATCAGCCCCAGCATTTT
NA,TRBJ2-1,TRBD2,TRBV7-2,CASRPMVAGVNEQFF,TGTGCCAGCAGGCCCATGGTAGCGGGGGTTAATGAGCAGTTCTTC
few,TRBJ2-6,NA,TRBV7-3,CASSLLTLHSGANVLTF,TGTGCCAGCAGCCTGCTTACCCTTCACTCTGGGGCCAACGTCCTGACTTTC
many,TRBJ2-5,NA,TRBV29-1,CSTAGFNGETQYF,TGCAGCACCGCGGGCTTTAATGGGGAGACCCAGTACTTC
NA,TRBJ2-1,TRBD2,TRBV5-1,CASSLEASGGDYNEQFF,TGCGCCAGCAGCTTGGAGGCTAGCGGGGGGGACTACAATGAGCAGTTCTTC
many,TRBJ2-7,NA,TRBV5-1,CASSYSLGSSYEQYF,TGCGCCAGCAGCTACTCACTGGGGAGCTCCTACGAGCAGTACTTC
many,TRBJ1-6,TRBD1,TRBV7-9,CASSLAPGTGYNSPLHF,TGTGCCAGCAGCTTAGCCCCTGGGACAGGTTATAATTCACCCCTCCACTTT
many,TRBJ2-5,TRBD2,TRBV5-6,CASSSGLAGETQYF,TGTGCCAGCAGCTCGGGACTAGCGGGTGAGACCCAGTACTTC
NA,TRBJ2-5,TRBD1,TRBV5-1,CASSPLMTGKETQYF,TGCGCCAGCAGCCCCCTGATGACAGGGAAAGAGACCCAGTACTTC
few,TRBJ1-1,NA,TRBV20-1,CSARDKGGGFGNTEAFF,TGCAGTGCTAGAGATAAGGGGGGAGGATTTGGGAACACTGAAGCTTTCTTT
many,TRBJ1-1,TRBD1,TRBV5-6,CASSDGQGFSGTEAFF,TGTGCCAGCAGCGACGGACAGGGGTTTTCAGGAACTGAAGCTTTCTTT
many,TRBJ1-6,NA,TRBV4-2,CASSQEWDLGSPLHF,TGTGCCAGCAGCCAAGAGTGGGACCTGGGTTCACCCCTCCACTTT
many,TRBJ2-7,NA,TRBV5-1,CASSLGGTVSYEQYF,TGCGCCAGCAGCTTGGGGGGGACGGTGTCCTACGAGCAGTACTTC
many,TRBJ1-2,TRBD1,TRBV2,CASSKTGTGTNGYTF,TGTGCCAGCAGTAAAACCGGGACAGGGACGAATGGCTACACCTTC
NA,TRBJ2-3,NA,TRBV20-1,CRAGGQGSTDTQYF,TGCAGAGCGGGCGGCCAGGGTAGCACAGATACGCAGTATTTT
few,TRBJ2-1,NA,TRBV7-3,CASSLIAVSSYNEQFF,TGTGCCAGCAGCTTAATAGCGGTCAGCTCCTACAATGAGCAGTTCTTC
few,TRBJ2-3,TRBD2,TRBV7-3,CASSLRRRGDTDTQYF,TGTGCCAGCAGCTTAAGGCGTCGGGGGGACACAGATACGCAGTATTTT
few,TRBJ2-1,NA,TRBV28,CASSPWASHEQFF,TGTGCCAGCAGTCCCTGGGCCAGCCATGAGCAGTTCTTC
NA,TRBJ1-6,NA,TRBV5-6,CASSRATPPGNSPLHF,TGTGCCAGCTCAAGGGCGACTCCTCCGGGGAATTCACCCCTCCACTTT
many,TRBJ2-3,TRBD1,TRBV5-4,CASSSRGSEGTDTQYF,TGTGCCAGCAGCTCCAGGGGGAGTGAGGGCACAGATACGCAGTATTTT
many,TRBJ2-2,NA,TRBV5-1,CASSLGTRNTGELFF,TGCGCCAGCAGCTTGGGTACTCGGAACACCGGGGAGCTGTTTTTT
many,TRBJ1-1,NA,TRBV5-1,CASSPQMTDLNTEAFF,TGCGCCAGCAGCCCCCAGATGACAGATTTGAACACTGAAGCTTTCTTT
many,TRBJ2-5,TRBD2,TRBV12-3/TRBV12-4,CASSPPVAGGAKTQYF,TGTGCCAGCAGTCCCCCTGTAGCGGGGGGCGCAAAGACCCAGTACTTC
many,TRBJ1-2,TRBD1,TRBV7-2,CASSADRGGNGYTF,TGTGCCAGCAGCGCCGACAGGGGGGGGAATGGCTACACCTTC
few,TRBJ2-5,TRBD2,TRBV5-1,CASSPGLEGSETQYF,TGCGCCAGCAGCCCCGGACTAGAAGGATCAGAGACCCAGTACTTC
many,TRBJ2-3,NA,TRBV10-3,CAISDMVAGGKKTDTQYF,TGTGCCATCAGTGACATGGTCGCTGGGGGAAAGAAAACAGATACGCAGTATTTT
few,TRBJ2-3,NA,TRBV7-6,CASSAGGRDTQYF,TGTGCCAGCAGCGCCGGGGGCCGAGATACGCAGTATTTT
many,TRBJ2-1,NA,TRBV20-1,CSAGKTVGNEQFF,TGCAGTGCTGGAAAGACAGTGGGCAATGAGCAGTTCTTC
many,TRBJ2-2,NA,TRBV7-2,CASRFDGNTGELFF,TGTGCCAGCAGATTCGACGGGAACACCGGGGAGCTGTTTTTT